This T cell receptor beta chain came from a study of blood T cell repertoires in COVID-19. Study-level background: The samples span acute and convalescent COVID-19 from the United States, Italy and Spain. In each case, the material was cDNA or gDNA derived from T cells, B-cell-depleted T cells, or PBMCs.

Comments on this clone: Other DNA variants within this sample encode the same CDR3.

Cohorts were assigned according to the clinical history that participants reported. The germline V gene encodes CDR1 SGHRS and CDR2 YFSETQ. J lost 3 bases, V lost 0 bases, and 6 bases had no gene match. The CDR3 runs 15 residues. Clones were sequenced by immunoSEQ multiplex PCR, and TCRdb holds only the in-frame ones, with some missing. The sample contains 200,000 to 250,000 clones, 88% of which appear only once. The receptor was derived from a woman aged 30 to 39 who had been exposed to COVID-19. This chain links TRBV5-1 with TRBJ2-7; 7 bases line up with TRBD1. The sequencing sample was made of PBMCs or T cells enriched from blood (not recorded which). The CDR3 nucleotides read TGCGCCAGCAGCTTGGGGGGGACAGCCGACTACGAGCAGTACTTC. Its protein product is CASSLGGTADYEQYF.